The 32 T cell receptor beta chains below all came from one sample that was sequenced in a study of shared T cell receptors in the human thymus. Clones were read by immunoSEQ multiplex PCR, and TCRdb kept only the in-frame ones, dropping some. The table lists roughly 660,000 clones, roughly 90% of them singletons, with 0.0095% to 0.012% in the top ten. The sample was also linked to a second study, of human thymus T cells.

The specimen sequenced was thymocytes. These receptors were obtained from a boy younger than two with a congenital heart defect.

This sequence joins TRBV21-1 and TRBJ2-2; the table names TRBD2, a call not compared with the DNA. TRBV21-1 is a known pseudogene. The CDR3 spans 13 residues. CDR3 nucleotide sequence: TGTGCCAGCACAGCGGGAGCTACCGGGGAGCTGTTTTTT. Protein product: CASTAGATGELFF.

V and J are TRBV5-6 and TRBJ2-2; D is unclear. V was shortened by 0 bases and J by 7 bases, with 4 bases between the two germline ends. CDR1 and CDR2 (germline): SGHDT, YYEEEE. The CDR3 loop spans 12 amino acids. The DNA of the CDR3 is TGTGCCAGCAGCTTGGCCGTCGGGGAGCTGTTTTTT. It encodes CASSLAVGELFF.

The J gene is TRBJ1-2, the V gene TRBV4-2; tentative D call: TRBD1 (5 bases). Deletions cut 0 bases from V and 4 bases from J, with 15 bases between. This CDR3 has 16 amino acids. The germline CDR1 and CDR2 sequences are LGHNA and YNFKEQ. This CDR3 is CASSQDPRDFTYGYTF. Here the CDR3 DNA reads TGTGCCAGCAGCCAAGATCCCCGGGACTTTACCTATGGCTACACCTTC.

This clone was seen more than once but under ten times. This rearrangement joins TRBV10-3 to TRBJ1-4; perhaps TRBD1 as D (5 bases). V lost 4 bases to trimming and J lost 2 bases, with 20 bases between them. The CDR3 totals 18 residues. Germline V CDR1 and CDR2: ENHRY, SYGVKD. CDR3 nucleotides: TGTGCCATCAGTGGACGGTCCGGCCGGGGGTCTACTAATGAAAAACTGTTTTTT. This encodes CAISGRSGRGSTNEKLFF.

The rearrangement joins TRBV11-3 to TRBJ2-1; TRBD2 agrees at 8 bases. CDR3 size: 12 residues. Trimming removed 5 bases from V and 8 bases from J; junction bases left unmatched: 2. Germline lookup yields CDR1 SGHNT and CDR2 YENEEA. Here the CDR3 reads CASSRGGYEQFF. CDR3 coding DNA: TGTGCCAGCAGCCGGGGGGGCTATGAGCAGTTCTTC. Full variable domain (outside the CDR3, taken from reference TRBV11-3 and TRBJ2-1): EAGVVQSPRYKIIEKKQPVAFWCNPISGHNTLYWYLQNLGQGPELLIRYENEEAVDDSQLPKDRFSAERLKGVDSTLKIQPAELGDSAVYLCASSRGGYEQFFGPGTRLTVL.

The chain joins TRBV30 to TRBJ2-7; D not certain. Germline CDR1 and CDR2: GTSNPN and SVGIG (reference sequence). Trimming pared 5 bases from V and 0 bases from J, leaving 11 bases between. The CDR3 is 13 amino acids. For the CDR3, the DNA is TGTGCCTGGGCCCCACCCAGCTCCTACGAGCAGTACTTC. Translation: CAWAPPSSYEQYF.

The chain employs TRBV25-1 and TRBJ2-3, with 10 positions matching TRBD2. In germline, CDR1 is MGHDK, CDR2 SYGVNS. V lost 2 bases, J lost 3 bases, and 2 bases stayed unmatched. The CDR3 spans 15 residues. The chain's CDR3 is CASSESGRATDTQYF. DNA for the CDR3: TGTGCCAGCAGTGAAAGCGGGAGGGCAACAGATACGCAGTATTTT.

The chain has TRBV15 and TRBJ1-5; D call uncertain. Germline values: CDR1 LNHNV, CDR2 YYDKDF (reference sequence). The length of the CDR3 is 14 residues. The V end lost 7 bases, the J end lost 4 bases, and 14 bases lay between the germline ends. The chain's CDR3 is CATKREGKNQPQHF. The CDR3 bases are TGTGCCACCAAGAGGGAGGGTAAGAATCAGCCCCAGCATTTT. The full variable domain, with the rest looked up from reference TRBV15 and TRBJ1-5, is DAMVIQNPRYQVTQFGKPVTLSCSQTLNHNVMYWYQQKSSQAPKLLFHYYDKDFNNEADTPDNFQSRRPNTSFCFLDIRSPGLGDTAMYLCATKREGKNQPQHFGDGTRLSIL.

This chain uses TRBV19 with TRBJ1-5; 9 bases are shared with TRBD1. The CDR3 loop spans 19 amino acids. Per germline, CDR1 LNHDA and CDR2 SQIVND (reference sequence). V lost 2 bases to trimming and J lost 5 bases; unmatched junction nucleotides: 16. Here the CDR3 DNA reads TGTGCCAGTAGTATACGGGCGTCCCGGGACAGGGTATCTGATCAGCCCCAGCATTTT. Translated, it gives CASSIRASRDRVSDQPQHF. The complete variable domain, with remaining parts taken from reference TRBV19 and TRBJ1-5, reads DGGITQSPKYLFRKEGQNVTLSCEQNLNHDAMYWYRQDPGQGLRLIYYSQIVNDFQKGDIAEGYSVSREKKESFPLTVTSAQKNPTAFYLCASSIRASRDRVSDQPQHFGDGTRLSIL.

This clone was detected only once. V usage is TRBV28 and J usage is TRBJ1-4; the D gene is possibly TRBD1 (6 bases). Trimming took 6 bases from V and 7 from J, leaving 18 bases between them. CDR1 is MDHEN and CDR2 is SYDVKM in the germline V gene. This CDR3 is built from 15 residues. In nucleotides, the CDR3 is TGTGCCAGCAGCCCCAGACAGGCTCGGGGTGAAAAACTGTTTTTT. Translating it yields CASSPRQARGEKLFF.

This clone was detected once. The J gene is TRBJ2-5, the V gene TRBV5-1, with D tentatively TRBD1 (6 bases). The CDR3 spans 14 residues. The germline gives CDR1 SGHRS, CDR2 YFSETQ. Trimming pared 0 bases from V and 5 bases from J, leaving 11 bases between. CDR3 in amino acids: CASSLEGGGETQYF. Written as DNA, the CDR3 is TGCGCCAGCAGCTTGGAAGGGGGTGGGGAGACCCAGTACTTC.

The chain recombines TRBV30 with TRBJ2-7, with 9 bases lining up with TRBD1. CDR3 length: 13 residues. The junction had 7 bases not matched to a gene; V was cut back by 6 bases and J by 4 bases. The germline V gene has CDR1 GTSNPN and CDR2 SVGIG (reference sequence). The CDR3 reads CACTRQGDYEQYF. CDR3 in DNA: TGTGCCTGTACAAGACAGGGGGATTACGAGCAGTACTTC.

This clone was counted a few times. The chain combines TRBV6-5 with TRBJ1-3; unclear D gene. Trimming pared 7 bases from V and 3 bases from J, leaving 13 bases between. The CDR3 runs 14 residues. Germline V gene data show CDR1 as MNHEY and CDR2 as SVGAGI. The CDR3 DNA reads TGTGCCAGCACCCCATTCCCCTATGGAAACACCATATATTTT. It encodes CASTPFPYGNTIYF.

The CDR3 here is CASSSNRGTLLKNIQYF. The CDR3 nucleotides are TGTGCCAGCAGCTCAAACCGGGGAACGCTACTCAAAAACATTCAGTACTTC. The gene calls are TRBV7-2 and TRBJ2-4; D may be TRBD2 (5 bases). The V end was cut by 4 bases, the J end by 3 bases, with 19 bases between. This CDR3 is built from 17 residues. The germline V gene encodes CDR1 SGHTA and CDR2 FQGNSA. The full variable domain, in which reference TRBV7-2 and TRBJ2-4 provide the parts outside the CDR3, is GAGVSQSPSNKVTEKGKDVELRCDPISGHTALYWYRQSLGQGLEFLIYFQGNSAPDKSGLPSDRFSAERTGGSVSTLTIQRTQQEDSAVYLCASSSNRGTLLKNIQYFGAGTRLSVL.

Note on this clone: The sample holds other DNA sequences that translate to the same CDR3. Written as DNA, the CDR3 is TGCGCCAGCAGCCAAGAGGGCCGCAATTATGGCTACACCTTC. It yields the protein CASSQEGRNYGYTF. The chain joins TRBV4-1 to TRBJ1-2, with D unclear. The V and J ends lost 0 bases and 5 bases respectively, with 10 bases between them. Per germline, CDR1 MGHRA and CDR2 YSYEKL. This CDR3 spans 14 amino acids.

The CDR3 sequence is CASTRATGGRYEQYF. The CDR3 coding sequence is TGTGCCAGCACCCGAGCAACTGGAGGCAGGTACGAGCAGTACTTC. This chain joins TRBV2 and TRBJ2-7; D perhaps matches TRBD2 (5 bases). Germline V gives CDR1 SNHLY, CDR2 FYNNEI. The CDR3 is 15 residues long. Trimming took 7 bases from V and 4 from J, leaving 20 bases between them.

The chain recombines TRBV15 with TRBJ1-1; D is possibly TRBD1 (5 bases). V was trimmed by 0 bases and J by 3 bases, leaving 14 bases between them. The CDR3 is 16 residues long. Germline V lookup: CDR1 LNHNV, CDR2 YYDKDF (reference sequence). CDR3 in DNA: TGTGCCACCAGCAGAGATCGGGAGGGGCGCGACACTGAAGCTTTCTTT. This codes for CATSRDREGRDTEAFF. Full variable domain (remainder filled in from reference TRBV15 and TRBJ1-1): DAMVIQNPRYQVTQFGKPVTLSCSQTLNHNVMYWYQQKSSQAPKLLFHYYDKDFNNEADTPDNFQSRRPNTSFCFLDIRSPGLGDTAMYLCATSRDREGRDTEAFFGQGTRLTVV.

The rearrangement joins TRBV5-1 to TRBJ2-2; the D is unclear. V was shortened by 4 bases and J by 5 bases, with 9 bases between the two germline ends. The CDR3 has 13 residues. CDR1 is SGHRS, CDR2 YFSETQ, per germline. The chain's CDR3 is CASSPGWTGELFF. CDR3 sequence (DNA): TGCGCCAGCAGCCCCGGTTGGACCGGGGAGCTGTTTTTT.

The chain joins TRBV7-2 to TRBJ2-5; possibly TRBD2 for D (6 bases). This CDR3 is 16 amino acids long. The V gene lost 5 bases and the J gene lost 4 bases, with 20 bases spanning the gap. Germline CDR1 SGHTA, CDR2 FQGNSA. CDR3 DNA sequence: TGTGCCAGCAGCCCCAACCCTGCGGGATTAAGAGAGACCCAGTACTTC. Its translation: CASSPNPAGLRETQYF.

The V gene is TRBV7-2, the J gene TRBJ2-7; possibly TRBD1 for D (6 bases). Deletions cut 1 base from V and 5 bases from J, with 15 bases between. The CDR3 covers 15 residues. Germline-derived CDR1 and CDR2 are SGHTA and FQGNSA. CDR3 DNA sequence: TGTGCCAGCAGCTTAGAACAGGGCAGCGTCCACGAGCAGTACTTC. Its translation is CASSLEQGSVHEQYF.

In DNA, the CDR3 is TGCGCCAGCAGTGACCGCCCCGGGACAGGGGCCTACGAGCAGTACTTC. Translated: CASSDRPGTGAYEQYF. The rearrangement uses TRBV10-2 and TRBJ2-7; 10 bases line up with TRBD1. Trimming removed 3 bases from V and 2 bases from J; junction bases left unmatched: 7. Germline V gene data show CDR1 as WSHSY and CDR2 as SAAADI. The CDR3 has 16 residues.

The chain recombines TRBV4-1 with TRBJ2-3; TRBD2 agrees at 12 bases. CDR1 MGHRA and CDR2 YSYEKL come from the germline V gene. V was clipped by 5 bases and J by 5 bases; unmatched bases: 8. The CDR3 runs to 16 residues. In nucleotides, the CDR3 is TGCGCCAGCAGCGCAAGACTAGCGGGAGTCGGAGATACGCAGTATTTT. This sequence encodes CASSARLAGVGDTQYF.

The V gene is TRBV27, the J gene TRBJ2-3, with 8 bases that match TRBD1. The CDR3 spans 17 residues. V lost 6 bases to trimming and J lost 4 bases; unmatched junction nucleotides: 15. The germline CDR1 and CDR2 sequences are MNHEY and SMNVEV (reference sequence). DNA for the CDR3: TGTGCCAGCAGCCTCATGACAGGACAGGGCCACCCAGATACGCAGTATTTT. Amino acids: CASSLMTGQGHPDTQYF.

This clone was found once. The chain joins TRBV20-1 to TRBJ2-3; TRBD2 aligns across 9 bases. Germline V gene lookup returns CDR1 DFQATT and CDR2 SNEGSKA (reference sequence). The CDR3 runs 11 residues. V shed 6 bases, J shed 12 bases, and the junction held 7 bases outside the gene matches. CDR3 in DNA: TGCAGTGCGGGCGGGAGGGCTCTTCAGTATTTT. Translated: CSAGGRALQYF.

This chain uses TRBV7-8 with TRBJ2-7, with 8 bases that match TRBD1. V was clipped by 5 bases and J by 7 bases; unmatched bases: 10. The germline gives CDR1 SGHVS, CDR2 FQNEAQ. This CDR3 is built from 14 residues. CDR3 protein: CASSPTWTGKEQYF. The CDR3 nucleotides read TGTGCCAGCAGCCCGACCTGGACAGGGAAGGAGCAGTACTTC.

CDR3: CAWLQFAYEQYF. As DNA, the CDR3 is TGTGCCTGGTTACAGTTCGCCTACGAGCAGTACTTC. The chain is built from TRBV30 and TRBJ2-7; no clear D gene. Trimming shortened V by 5 bases and J by 2 bases, and 10 bases separated the two germline ends. The CDR3 extends over 12 amino acids. Germline V lookup: CDR1 GTSNPN, CDR2 SVGIG (reference sequence).

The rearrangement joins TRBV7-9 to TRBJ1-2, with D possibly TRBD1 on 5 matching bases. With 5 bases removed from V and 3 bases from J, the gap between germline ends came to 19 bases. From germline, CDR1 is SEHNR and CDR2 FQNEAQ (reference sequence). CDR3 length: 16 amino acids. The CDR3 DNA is TGTGCCAGCAGCCGGGGGGTTAGTCGGGACTACTATGGCTACACCTTC. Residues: CASSRGVSRDYYGYTF.

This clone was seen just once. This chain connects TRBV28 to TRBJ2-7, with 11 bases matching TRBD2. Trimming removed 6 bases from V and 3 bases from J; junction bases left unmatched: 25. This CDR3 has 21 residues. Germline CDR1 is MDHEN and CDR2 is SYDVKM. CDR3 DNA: TGTGCCAGCAGCCCTCGGTTCACGCCCACACCGGGGACTAGCGGCCTCTACGAGCAGTACTTC. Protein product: CASSPRFTPTPGTSGLYEQYF.

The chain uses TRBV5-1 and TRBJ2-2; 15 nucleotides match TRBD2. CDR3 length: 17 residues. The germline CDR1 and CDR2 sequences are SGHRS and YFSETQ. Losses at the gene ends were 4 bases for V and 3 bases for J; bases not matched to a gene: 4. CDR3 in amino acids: CASSTGTSGRYTGELFF. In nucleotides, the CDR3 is TGCGCCAGCAGCACCGGGACTAGCGGGAGGTACACCGGGGAGCTGTTTTTT. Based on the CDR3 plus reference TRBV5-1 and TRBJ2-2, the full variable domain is KAGVTQTPRYLIKTRGQQVTLSCSPISGHRSVSWYQQTPGQGLQFLFEYFSETQRNKGNFPGRFSGRQFSNSRSEMNVSTLELGDSALYLCASSTGTSGRYTGELFFGEGSRLTVL.

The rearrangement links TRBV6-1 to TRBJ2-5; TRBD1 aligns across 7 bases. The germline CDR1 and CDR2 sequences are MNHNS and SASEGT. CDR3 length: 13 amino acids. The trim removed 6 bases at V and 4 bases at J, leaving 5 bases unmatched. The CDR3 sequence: CASRGDRRETQYF. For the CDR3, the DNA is TGTGCCAGCAGGGGGGACAGACGAGAGACCCAGTACTTC.

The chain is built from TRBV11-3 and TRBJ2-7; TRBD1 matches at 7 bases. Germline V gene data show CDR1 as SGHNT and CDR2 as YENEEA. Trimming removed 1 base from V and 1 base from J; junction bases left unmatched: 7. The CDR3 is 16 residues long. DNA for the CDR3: TGTGCCAGCAGCTTAGTAGAAGGGGGCCGTTCCTACGAGCAGTACTTC. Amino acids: CASSLVEGGRSYEQYF. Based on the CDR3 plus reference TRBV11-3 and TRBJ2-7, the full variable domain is EAGVVQSPRYKIIEKKQPVAFWCNPISGHNTLYWYLQNLGQGPELLIRYENEEAVDDSQLPKDRFSAERLKGVDSTLKIQPAELGDSAVYLCASSLVEGGRSYEQYFGPGTRLTVT.

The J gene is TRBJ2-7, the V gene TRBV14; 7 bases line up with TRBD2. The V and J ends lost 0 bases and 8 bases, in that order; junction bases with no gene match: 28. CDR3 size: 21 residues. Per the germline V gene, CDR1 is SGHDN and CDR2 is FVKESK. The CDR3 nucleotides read TGTGCCAGCAGCCAAGACCATCCGGGGGGACTACCAACAATTTTTCCTACGAAGCAGTACTTC. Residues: CASSQDHPGGLPTIFPTKQYF.